This entry describes one TCR beta chain. Under the authors' procedure: Reference gene primer amplification yielded estimated nucleated cell counts. Measured with immunoSEQ multiplex PCR; TCRdb has only the in-frame clones, and not every one. V and J calls and clone size follow that table, whereas D and trimming were derived from the DNA. The sample has 95,000 to 130,000 clones, approximately 84% seen once. The data derive from a study of blood T cell repertoires in COVID-19. Overall study context: Sources were T cells, B-cell-depleted T cells, or PBMCs; the material itself was cDNA or gDNA.

The CDR3 is made up of 13 amino acids. Trimming removed 8 bases from V and 5 bases from J; junction bases left unmatched: 5. Germline V CDR1 and CDR2: KGHDR, SFDVKD. The rearrangement joins TRBV24-1 to TRBJ1-1; 9 positions match TRBD1. The sample taken for sequencing was peripheral blood. The sequence came from a man between 65 and 85 years old with active or convalescent COVID-19. The CDR3 here is CATIHRGLTEAFF. The CDR3 nucleotides read TGTGCCACCATCCACAGGGGGCTAACTGAAGCTTTCTTT.